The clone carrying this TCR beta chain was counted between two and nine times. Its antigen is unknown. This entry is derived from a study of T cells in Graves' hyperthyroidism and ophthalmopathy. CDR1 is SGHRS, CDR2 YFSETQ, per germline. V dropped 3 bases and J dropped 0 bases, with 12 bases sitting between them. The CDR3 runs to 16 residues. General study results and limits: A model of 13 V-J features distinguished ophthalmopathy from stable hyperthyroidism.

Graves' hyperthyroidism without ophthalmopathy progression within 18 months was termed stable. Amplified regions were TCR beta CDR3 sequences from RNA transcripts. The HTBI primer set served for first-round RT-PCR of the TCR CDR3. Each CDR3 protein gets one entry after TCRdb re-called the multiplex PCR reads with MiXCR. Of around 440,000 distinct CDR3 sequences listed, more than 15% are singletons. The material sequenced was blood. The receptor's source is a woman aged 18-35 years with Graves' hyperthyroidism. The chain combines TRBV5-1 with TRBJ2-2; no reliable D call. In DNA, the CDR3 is TGCGCCAGCAGCTGGAAAGGCTCCTCGAACACCGGGGAGCTGTTTTTT. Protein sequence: CASSWKGSSNTGELFF.